Included here is one T cell receptor beta chain sequence, with context. Its antigen is unknown. V lost 5 bases to trimming and J lost 6 bases; unmatched junction nucleotides: 12. The CDR3 is 16 residues long. Germline CDR1 and CDR2: MDHEN and SYDVKM. The data derive from a study of memory CD4+ T cells and cytomegalovirus serostatus. The overall study: This sample comes from healthy Belgian adults, several CMV seropositive, 24 seronegative.

The sort gate was single viable CD3+CD4+CD8-CD45RO+ cells for memory CD4+ T cells. CMV serostatus came from serum IgG against pp150, pp28, p38, p52. Study-level results: Each of 65 to 70 CMV-associated TCRbeta sequences occurred in one to five individuals.

Measured with immunoSEQ multiplex PCR; TCRdb has only the in-frame clones, and not every one. The data hold around 88,000 clones, with around 80% observed a single time. This sequence was found in an adult in good health and CMV-seropositive. The chain has TRBV28 and TRBJ2-3; 9 nucleotides agree with TRBD1. Sequenced: memory CD4+ T cells from blood. The CDR3 DNA reads TGTGCCAGCAGTCCATCTCCGGGACAGGGTACCGATACGCAGTATTTT. Encoded protein: CASSPSPGQGTDTQYF.